This T cell receptor beta chain was profiled in a study of CD8 T cells in Susac syndrome. Study-level points and caveats: The number of Susac-specific public clones found was approximately 16 in total CD8+ repertoires and a few in CD8+ TEMRA repertoires.

The CDR3 extends over 16 amino acids. The germline gives CDR1 DFQATT, CDR2 SNEGSKA (reference sequence). The V gene end was trimmed by 4 bases and the J gene end by 5 bases; junction bases not matched to a gene: 11. An input of about 0.5 to 1 ug of RNA was subjected to reverse transcription using random hexamers. An immunoSEQ multiplex PCR generated amplified TCR beta CDR3 products spanning 54 Vbeta and 13 Jbeta. TCRdb reprocessed the immunoSEQ multiplex PCR reads via MiXCR and lists one record per CDR3 protein. The sample holds 70,000 to 100,000 distinct CDR3 sequences, approximately 96% seen once. Negative isolation yielded CD8+ and CD4+ T cells; FACS enriched TEMRA cells. Remarks on this clonotype: Its antigen is currently unknown.

The sample consisted of CD8+ T cells from PBMCs. This sequence originates from a human donor with Susac syndrome. The gene calls are TRBV20-1 and TRBJ2-1; 10 bases are a match to TRBD2. The CDR3 DNA is TGCAGTGCTACCCCCCCGAGCGGGAGGGCCGACAATGAGCAGTTCTTC. This codes for CSATPPSGRADNEQFF.